This paragraph reports one T cell receptor (beta chain). This clone came up once. No antigen is known for it. No base quality information exists; no much larger clone differs at one position. The sample's time point label, in plain terms: before anti-PD-1 therapy. For bulk TCRbeta sequencing, genomic DNA was extracted from tumor biopsies or peripheral blood, and input amounts ranged from about 550 ng to 6,004 ng. All patients had histologically proven advanced or metastatic basal or squamous cell carcinoma and were poor candidates for surgical resection. Of the ten or so patients making up the basal cell carcinoma cohort, several underwent bulk tumor TCR sequencing. The record originates from a study of T cells in tumors after PD-1 blockade (dated by TCRdb to the late 2010s). Looking at the study overall: Prior checkpoint blockade, systemic immunosuppressant use, and recent radiotherapy or other anti-cancer therapy within 4 weeks were grounds for patient exclusion. Pembrolizumab 200 mg every 3 weeks or cemiplimab 350 mg every 2 weeks was administered to patients. Ongoing daily vismodegib 150 mg was also given to a subset of patients during anti-PD-1 treatment. On average, peripheral blood samples yielded some 40,000 unique clonotypes and approximately 110,000 TCR templates (range roughly 24,000-290,000). Using site-matched tumors from BCC or SCC patients sampled before and after anti-PD-1 therapy, the study carried out paired single-cell RNA and TCR sequencing. To compare blood and tumor clonotypes, bulk TCR sequencing was performed on nine to eleven peripheral blood samples from roughly five patients. RECIST version 1.1 was the standard used to evaluate clinical response.

Deep TCRbeta sequencing was performed with the immunoSEQ platform. The authors processed their data as follows. Only productive rearrangements were exported from the immunoSEQ Analyzer for downstream analysis. T cell phenotypes were assigned to bulk TCRbeta clonotypes by matching the clonotypes to single-cell RNA+TCR-seq clones with the same TCRbeta sequence. Tumor enrichment of a clone was calculated by dividing the clone's tumor frequency by the clone's PBMC frequency, both taken from bulk TCR sequencing. GLIPH was used to sort TCRs into specificity groups, which are clusters of distinct TCRs that likely recognize common antigens through shared CDR3 motifs. TCRdb carries this immuneACCESS record with in-frame sequences only. Its versions omit some clonotypes, under half of them owing to an unresolved V gene in the studies checked, with the rest unexplained. D and trimming were read from the DNA, whereas the V and J calls and clone size are those reported in that table. Counted in this sample were approximately 48,000 clones; approximately 84% of them appeared once. Roughly 4.1% of the sample rests with the top ten.

CDR1 and CDR2 are read off the germline V gene (reference sequence) as WNHNN and SYGVQD. The trim is 0 bases for V and 0 bases for J, with a gap of 13 bases between the germline ends. Measured from the cysteine to the phenylalanine, the CDR3 is 17 residues long. CDR3 DNA only is kept here, 51 bases in frame from base 1. General findings and caveats noted by the study authors: The source of novel T cell clones was not identified, and lymphoid organs or rare unexpanded clones within the tumor or the tumor periphery could be included among the possible sources. Roughly two fifths of TCR clonotypes from the tumor were detected in blood, and certain novel exhausted tumor clones were present in blood collected before treatment, which suggests recruitment from the periphery.

The clonotype comes from a human donor with basal cell carcinoma. Specimen: PBMCs, collected before anti-PD-1 treatment. This receptor chain uses TRBV10-1 and TRBJ2-3; the D gene lacks a confident call. The DNA sequence is given as TGCGCCAGCAGTGAGTCGAAGGCACCAAAAAGCACAGATACGCAGTATTTT. It encodes CASSESKAPKSTDTQYF.